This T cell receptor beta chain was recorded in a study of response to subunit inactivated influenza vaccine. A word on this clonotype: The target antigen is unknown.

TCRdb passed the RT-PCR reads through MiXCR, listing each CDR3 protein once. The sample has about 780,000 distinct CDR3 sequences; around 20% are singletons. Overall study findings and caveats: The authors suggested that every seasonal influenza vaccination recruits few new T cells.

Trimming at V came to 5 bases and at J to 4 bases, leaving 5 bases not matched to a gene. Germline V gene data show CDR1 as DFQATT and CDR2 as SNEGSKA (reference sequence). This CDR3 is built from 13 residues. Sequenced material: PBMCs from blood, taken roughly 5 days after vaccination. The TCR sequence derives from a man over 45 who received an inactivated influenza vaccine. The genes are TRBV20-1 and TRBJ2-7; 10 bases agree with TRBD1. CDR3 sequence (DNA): TGCAGTGCTGGGCGACAGGGGGCTTACGAGCAGTACTTC. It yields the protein CSAGRQGAYEQYF.